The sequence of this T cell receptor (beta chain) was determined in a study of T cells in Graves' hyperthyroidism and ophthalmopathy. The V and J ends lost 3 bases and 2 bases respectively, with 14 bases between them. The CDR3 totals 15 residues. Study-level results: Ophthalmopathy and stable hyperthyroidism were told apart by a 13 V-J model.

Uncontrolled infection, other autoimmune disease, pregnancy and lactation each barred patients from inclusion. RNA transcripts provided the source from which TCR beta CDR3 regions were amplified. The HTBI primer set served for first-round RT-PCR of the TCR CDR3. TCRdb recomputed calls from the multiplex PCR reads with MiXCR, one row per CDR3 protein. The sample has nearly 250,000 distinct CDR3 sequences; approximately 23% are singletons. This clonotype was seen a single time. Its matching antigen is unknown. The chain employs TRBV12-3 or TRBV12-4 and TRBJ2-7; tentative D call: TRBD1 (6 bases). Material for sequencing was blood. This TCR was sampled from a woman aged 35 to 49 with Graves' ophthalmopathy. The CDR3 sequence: CASSFGQGRTYEQYF. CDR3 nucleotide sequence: TGTGCCAGCAGTTTTGGGCAGGGGAGAACCTACGAGCAGTACTTC.